The next 14 T cell receptor beta chains were all read from a single sample in a study of control samples from healthy donors and cancer patients. The repertoire was sequenced with immunoSEQ multiplex PCR; TCRdb's copy has only in-frame clones and lacks some. The data show 100,000 or so clones, just over 90% seen once. Sequencing was done on a sample of blood. The receptors were sampled from a woman aged 25 to 39 in good health.

This rearrangement joins TRBV2 to TRBJ1-3, with 7 positions matching TRBD1. There are 15 residues in the CDR3. J was trimmed by 3 bases and V by 4 bases; bases with no gene match: 6. Looked up from germline, CDR1 is SNHLY and CDR2 is FYNNEI. The CDR3 sequence: CASSASAGGGNTIYF. The CDR3 DNA reads as TGTGCCAGCAGTGCGAGTGCAGGGGGTGGAAACACCATATATTTT. The full variable domain, with the rest looked up from reference TRBV2 and TRBJ1-3, is EPEVTQTPSHQVTQMGQEVILRCVPISNHLYFYWYRQILGQKVEFLVSFYNNEISEKSEIFDDQFSVERPDGSNFTLKIRSTKLEDSAMYFCASSASAGGGNTIYFGEGSWLTVV.

V usage is TRBV5-1 and J usage is TRBJ1-1, with D unresolved. V lost 3 bases to trimming and J lost 4 bases, with 10 bases between them. From germline, CDR1 is SGHRS and CDR2 YFSETQ. CDR3 length: 13 amino acids. CDR3 coding DNA: TGCGCCAGCAGCTATAATGTGGGCACTGAAGCTTTCTTT. Translated: CASSYNVGTEAFF.

The chain recombines TRBV3-1 (or the pseudogene TRBV3-2) with TRBJ2-7, with TRBD1 matching over 10 bases. The CDR3 spans 16 residues. Losses at the gene ends were 3 bases for V and 1 base for J; bases not matched to a gene: 6. Germline CDR1 LGHDT, CDR2 YNNKEL (reference sequence). Here the CDR3 DNA reads TGTGCCAGCAGCCATAACCGGGACAGGGGTTCCTACGAGCAGTACTTC. Protein: CASSHNRDRGSYEQYF.

J is TRBJ2-6 and V is TRBV18, with 7 nucleotides matching TRBD1. The V and J ends lost 5 bases and 1 base, in that order; junction bases with no gene match: 11. Germline CDR1 and CDR2: KGHSH and LQKENI. The CDR3 is 18 amino acids. DNA for the CDR3: TGTGCCAGCTCAGGTAATAGGGGGCGCTTATCTGGGGCCAACGTCCTGACTTTC. This encodes CASSGNRGRLSGANVLTF.

This chain joins TRBV19 and TRBJ2-1; 11 bases fit TRBD2. The germline V gene has CDR1 LNHDA and CDR2 SQIVND (reference sequence). Trimming cost V 8 bases and J 7 bases; bases outside gene matches: 7. This CDR3 has 14 amino acids. The CDR3 DNA follows: TGTGCCAGTCAGACTAGCGGGATGTTGAATGAGCAGTTCTTC. Protein product: CASQTSGMLNEQFF. The full variable domain, its missing parts supplied by reference TRBV19 and TRBJ2-1, is DGGITQSPKYLFRKEGQNVTLSCEQNLNHDAMYWYRQDPGQGLRLIYYSQIVNDFQKGDIAEGYSVSREKKESFPLTVTSAQKNPTAFYLCASQTSGMLNEQFFGPGTRLTVL.

This rearrangement joins TRBV19 to TRBJ1-1; D may be TRBD1 (5 bases). CDR3 length: 15 residues. Germline assignment: CDR1 LNHDA and CDR2 SQIVND (reference sequence). V was cut by 7 bases and J by 8 bases, with 23 bases left in between. This CDR3 is CASTLRWGAAYEAFF. CDR3 bases: TGTGCCAGTACCCTAAGGTGGGGCGCTGCCTACGAAGCTTTCTTT.

V usage is TRBV9 and J usage is TRBJ1-1, with D perhaps matching TRBD1 (5 bases). Germline V gene data show CDR1 as SGDLS and CDR2 as YYNGEE. This CDR3 has 14 residues. The V gene lost 3 bases and the J gene lost 4 bases, with 13 bases spanning the gap. The CDR3 DNA reads TGTGCCAGCAGCGATCAGGGCCCGGGCACTGAAGCTTTCTTT. It yields the protein CASSDQGPGTEAFF. The whole variable domain, remainder taken from reference TRBV9 and TRBJ1-1, is DSGVTQTPKHLITATGQRVTLRCSPRSGDLSVYWYQQSLDQGLQFLIQYYNGEERAKGNILERFSAQQFPDLHSELNLSSLELGDSALYFCASSDQGPGTEAFFGQGTRLTVV.

The CDR3 loop is CASSNRRDRASEAFF. The CDR3 nucleotides read TGTGCCAGTAGTAACCGCCGGGACAGGGCTTCTGAAGCTTTCTTT. The V call is TRBV19, the J call TRBJ1-1; TRBD1 aligns across 9 bases. The V segment lost 4 bases and the J segment 6 bases; nucleotides outside the gene matches: 9. Germline CDR1 is LNHDA and CDR2 is SQIVND (reference sequence). This CDR3 is 15 amino acids long.

This clone was detected only a few times. The chain carries TRBV9 and TRBJ1-2; 9 bases match TRBD1. The CDR3 extends over 17 amino acids. CDR1 is SGDLS, CDR2 YYNGEE, per germline. J lost 10 bases, V lost 3 bases, and 19 bases had no gene match. CDR3 in DNA: TGTGCCAGCAGCGGTGGGATTACAGGGGGCGCAGATTTGTACTACACCTTC. This sequence encodes CASSGGITGGADLYYTF.

This chain links TRBV4-1 with TRBJ2-3; D remains unclear. Germline V CDR1 and CDR2: MGHRA, YSYEKL. The ends were cut back, 1 base at V and 5 bases at J, with 7 bases in the middle. The CDR3 length is 13 residues. The CDR3: CASSQVGRDTQYF. Here the CDR3 DNA reads TGCGCCAGCAGCCAAGTGGGCAGAGATACGCAGTATTTT.

CDR3 nucleotide sequence: TGTGCCAGCAGCTTGAATCGGGACAGCTCCTACGAGCAGTACTTC. It yields the protein CASSLNRDSSYEQYF. The gene calls are TRBV11-2 and TRBJ2-7, with 7 bases fitting TRBD1. The CDR3 spans 15 residues. Per germline, CDR1 SGHAT and CDR2 FQNNGV. V shed 3 bases and J 0 bases; nucleotides not matched to a gene: 5.

The chain is built from TRBV6-5 and TRBJ2-3; no firm D call. The CDR3 is 14 amino acids. CDR1 is MNHEY, CDR2 SVGAGI, per germline. V was clipped by 11 bases and J by 1 base, with 16 bases between them. CDR3 amino acids: CACVFSLGTDTQYF. The CDR3 bases are TGTGCCTGTGTATTTTCCTTAGGCACAGATACGCAGTATTTT.

The V gene is TRBV6-5, the J gene TRBJ1-2; 8 nucleotides match TRBD1. The CDR3 spans 15 residues. From germline, CDR1 is MNHEY and CDR2 SVGAGI. V was clipped by 5 bases and J by 4 bases; unmatched bases: 9. The CDR3: CASSPDRGPVYGYTF. The CDR3 nucleotides are TGTGCCAGCAGTCCTGACAGGGGTCCTGTCTATGGCTACACCTTC.

This chain connects TRBV9 to TRBJ2-5; 10 nucleotides match TRBD1. J lost 5 bases, V lost 4 bases, and 11 bases had no gene match. Germline-derived CDR1 and CDR2 are SGDLS and YYNGEE. This CDR3 is 16 amino acids long. The CDR3 loop reads CASSTGTGDAHETQYF. CDR3 coding DNA: TGTGCCAGCAGCACGGGGACAGGGGATGCCCACGAGACCCAGTACTTC.